A single sample is the source of the 16 T cell receptor beta chains below, sequenced in a study of cytomegalovirus exposure and HLA in healthy donors. The PCR was carried out with 60 Vbeta primers and 13 Jbeta primers. Measured with immunoSEQ multiplex PCR; TCRdb has only the in-frame clones, and not every one. The sample lists about 110,000 clones, around 72% seen once, with around 13% in the top ten. The specimen was PBMCs. These TCRs come from a woman in her 40s in good health and CMV-seropositive.

This sequence joins TRBV30 and TRBJ1-5; tentatively, D is TRBD1 (5 bases). This CDR3 comprises 13 residues. V was cut by 0 bases and J by 3 bases, with 6 bases left in between. Germline CDR1 GTSNPN, CDR2 SVGIG (reference sequence). The CDR3 DNA sequence: TGTGCCTGGAGTGTGACAGACAATCAGCCCCAGCATTTT. This encodes CAWSVTDNQPQHF.

The J gene is TRBJ2-5, the V gene TRBV5-1; 11 bases agree with TRBD2. The germline V gene encodes CDR1 SGHRS and CDR2 YFSETQ. The CDR3 is made up of 15 amino acids. With 4 bases clipped from V and 4 bases from J, the junction kept 6 bases outside the gene matches. CDR3 nucleotides: TGCGCCAGCAGCACGGTTAGCGGGGGGGCAGAGACCCAGTACTTC. Protein: CASSTVSGGAETQYF.

V and J are TRBV5-5 and TRBJ1-3; D unresolved. CDR1 SGHKS and CDR2 YYEKEE come from the germline V gene (reference sequence). V was trimmed by 1 base and J by 4 bases, leaving 12 bases between them. The CDR3 has 15 amino acids. CDR3 sequence: CASSLHWPLGNTIYF. DNA for the CDR3: TGTGCCAGCAGCTTGCATTGGCCCCTCGGAAACACCATATATTTT.

The chain carries TRBV29-1 and TRBJ1-6, with D perhaps matching TRBD1 (5 bases). CDR1 and CDR2 (germline): SQVTM, ANQGSEA. V lost 4 bases, J lost 0 bases, and 10 bases lay in between. This CDR3 spans 15 amino acids. The CDR3 region is CSVGGESSYNSPLHF. Here the CDR3 DNA reads TGCAGCGTTGGGGGGGAGAGCTCCTATAATTCACCCCTCCACTTT.

The chain employs TRBV2 and TRBJ1-1; D is unclear. Trimming pared 6 bases from V and 6 bases from J, leaving 14 bases between. CDR1 is SNHLY, CDR2 FYNNEI, per germline. This CDR3 comprises 13 residues. In DNA form, the CDR3 reads TGTGCCAGCAGCGTCCGGGGAGTGTCTGAAGCTTTCTTT. Its translation: CASSVRGVSEAFF.

This clone was observed a few times. The CDR3 sequence: CASSGGGENSPLHF. In DNA form, the CDR3 reads TGTGCCAGCAGTGGAGGAGGGGAAAATTCACCCCTCCACTTT. The rearrangement joins TRBV6-4 to TRBJ1-6; the D gene is possibly TRBD1 (5 bases). V gave up 4 bases and J gave up 7 bases, with 11 bases separating them. The CDR3 consists of 14 residues. From germline, CDR1 is MRHNA and CDR2 SNTAGT.

The chain has TRBV21-1 and TRBJ2-7; the listed D gene, TRBD2, was not tested against the DNA. TRBV21-1 constitutes a pseudogene. The CDR3 consists of 19 residues. The CDR3 region is CASSKGRIAGVRWGYEQYF. The CDR3 DNA reads TGTGCCAGCAGCAAAGGAAGGATAGCGGGGGTTCGATGGGGCTACGAGCAGTACTTC.

This clone was observed a single time. This chain joins TRBV5-1 and TRBJ1-2, with 10 bases lining up with TRBD1. V dropped 3 bases and J dropped 2; count of bases not matched to a gene: 7. CDR1 is SGHRS, CDR2 YFSETQ, per germline. The CDR3 is made up of 16 amino acids. The CDR3 region has the DNA TGCGCCAGCAGCTCGGGACGGGACAGGGGAAACTATGGCTACACCTTC. It codes for CASSSGRDRGNYGYTF.

This chain uses TRBV20-1 with TRBJ1-5; D remains ambiguous. CDR1 is DFQATT, CDR2 SNEGSKA, per germline (reference sequence). V gave up 6 bases and J gave up 12 bases, with 15 bases separating them. The length of the CDR3 is 11 residues. The chain's CDR3 is CSATKPGYQHF. CDR3 DNA sequence: TGCAGTGCCACCAAACCGGGTTACCAGCATTTT.

This clone was counted a few times. The V and J genes are TRBV30 and TRBJ2-5; tentatively, D is TRBD2 (5 bases). The CDR3 has 16 amino acids. CDR1 GTSNPN and CDR2 SVGIG come from the germline V gene (reference sequence). Trimming left V 0 bases short and J 4 bases short, with 18 bases between. This CDR3 is CAWSVRSGVAPETQYF. CDR3 in DNA: TGTGCCTGGAGTGTACGTTCCGGGGTGGCGCCAGAGACCCAGTACTTC.

This chain connects TRBV5-1 to TRBJ1-2; 9 bases fit TRBD1. Per germline, CDR1 SGHRS and CDR2 YFSETQ. With V trimmed by 5 bases and J by 8 bases, 7 bases remained unmatched. The CDR3 length is 13 residues. The CDR3 spells CASSSGTGFGYTF. The CDR3 DNA reads TGCGCCAGCAGTTCCGGGACAGGGTTCGGCTACACCTTC.

This clone was recorded a few times. The chain carries TRBV10-1 and TRBJ1-1; maybe TRBD1 (5 bases). CDR3 length: 14 residues. Trimming removed 8 bases from V and 1 base from J, with 14 bases in between. Germline V gene data show CDR1 as WNHNN and CDR2 as SYGVQD (reference sequence). CDR3 loop: CASRRQYENTEAFF. CDR3 sequence (DNA): TGCGCCAGCCGACGACAGTATGAGAACACTGAAGCTTTCTTT.

The J gene is TRBJ1-5, the V gene TRBV4-1, with TRBD1 matching over 7 bases. CDR3 length: 13 residues. V shed 2 bases and J 5 bases; nucleotides not matched to a gene: 0. CDR1 and CDR2 (germline): MGHRA, YSYEKL. CDR3 nucleotides: TGCGCCAGCAGCCAACAGGGGGATCAGCCCCAGCATTTT. Its protein is CASSQQGDQPQHF.

This chain links TRBV5-4 with TRBJ1-1; D possibly corresponds to TRBD1 (5 bases). The V and J ends lost 4 bases and 1 base respectively, with 8 bases between them. The CDR3 covers 13 residues. The germline gives CDR1 SGHNT, CDR2 YYREEE (reference sequence). CDR3 sequence (DNA): TGTGCCAGCAGCCAGACAGAGAACACTGAAGCTTTCTTT. This codes for CASSQTENTEAFF. The variable domain in full, completed from reference TRBV5-4 and TRBJ1-1, reads ETGVTQSPTHLIKTRGQQVTLRCSSQSGHNTVSWYQQALGQGPQFIFQYYREEENGRGNFPPRFSGLQFPNYSSELNVNALELDDSALYLCASSQTENTEAFFGQGTRLTVV.

In this sample, this clone turned up a few times. The CDR3 region is CASSPGRGARYEQYF. CDR3 in DNA: TGTGCCAGCAGCCCTGGGCGGGGGGCCCGCTACGAGCAGTACTTC. The gene calls are TRBV9 and TRBJ2-7, with 8 bases identical to TRBD2. Germline values: CDR1 SGDLS, CDR2 YYNGEE. The trim removed 4 bases at V and 3 bases at J, leaving 9 bases unmatched. CDR3 length: 15 residues.

J is TRBJ1-4 and V is TRBV5-1; TRBD1 is a possible D gene (6 bases). This CDR3 comprises 15 residues. V lost 4 bases and J lost 4, with 14 bases in between. CDR1 and CDR2 (germline): SGHRS, YFSETQ. In DNA form, the CDR3 reads TGCGCCAGCAGCCCACAGGGCATTGGTAATGAAAAACTGTTTTTT. It yields the protein CASSPQGIGNEKLFF.